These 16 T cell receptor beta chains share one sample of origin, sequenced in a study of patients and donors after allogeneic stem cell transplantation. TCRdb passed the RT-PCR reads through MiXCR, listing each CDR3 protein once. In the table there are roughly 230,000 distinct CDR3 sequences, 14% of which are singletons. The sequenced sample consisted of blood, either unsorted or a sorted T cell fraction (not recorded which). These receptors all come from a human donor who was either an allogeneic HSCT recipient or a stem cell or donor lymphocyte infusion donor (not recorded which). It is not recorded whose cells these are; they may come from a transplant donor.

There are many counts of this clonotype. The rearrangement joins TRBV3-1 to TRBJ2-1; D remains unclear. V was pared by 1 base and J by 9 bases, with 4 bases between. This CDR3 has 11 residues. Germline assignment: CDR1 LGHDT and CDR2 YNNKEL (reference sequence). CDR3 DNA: TGTGCCAGCAGCCAAGGAGGTGAGCAGTTCTTC. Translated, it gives CASSQGGEQFF.

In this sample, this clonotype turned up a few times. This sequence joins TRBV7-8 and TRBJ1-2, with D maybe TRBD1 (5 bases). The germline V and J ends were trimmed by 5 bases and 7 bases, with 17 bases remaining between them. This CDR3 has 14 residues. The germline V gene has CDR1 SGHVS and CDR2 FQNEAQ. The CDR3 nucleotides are TGTGCCAGCAGCCCCGTCCAGGGAATGGGTGGCTACACCTTC. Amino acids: CASSPVQGMGGYTF.

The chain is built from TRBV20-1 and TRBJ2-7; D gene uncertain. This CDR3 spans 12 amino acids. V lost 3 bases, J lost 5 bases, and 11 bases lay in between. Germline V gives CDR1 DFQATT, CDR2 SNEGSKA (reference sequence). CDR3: CSASAWVDEQYF. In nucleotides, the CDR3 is TGCAGTGCTAGTGCTTGGGTCGACGAGCAGTACTTC.

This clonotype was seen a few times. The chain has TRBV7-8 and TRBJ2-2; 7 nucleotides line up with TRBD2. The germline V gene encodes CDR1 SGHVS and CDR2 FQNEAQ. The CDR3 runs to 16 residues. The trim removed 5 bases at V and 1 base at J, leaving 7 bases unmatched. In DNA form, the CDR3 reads TGTGCCAGCAGCCCGGTGGGGGGGAAGAACACCGGGGAGCTGTTTTTT. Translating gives CASSPVGGKNTGELFF.

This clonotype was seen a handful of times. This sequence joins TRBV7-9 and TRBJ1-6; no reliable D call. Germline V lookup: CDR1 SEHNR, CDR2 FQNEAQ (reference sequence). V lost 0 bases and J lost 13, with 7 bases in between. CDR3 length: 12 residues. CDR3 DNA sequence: TGTGCCAGCAGCTTAGCGCTTAGTCCCCTCCACTTT. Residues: CASSLALSPLHF.

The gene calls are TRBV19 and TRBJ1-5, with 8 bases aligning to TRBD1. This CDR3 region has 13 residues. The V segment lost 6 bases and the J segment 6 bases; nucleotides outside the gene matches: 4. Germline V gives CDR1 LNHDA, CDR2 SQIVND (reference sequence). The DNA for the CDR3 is TGTGCCAGTAGGGACAGGGTTGGTCAGCCCCAGCATTTT. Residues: CASRDRVGQPQHF.

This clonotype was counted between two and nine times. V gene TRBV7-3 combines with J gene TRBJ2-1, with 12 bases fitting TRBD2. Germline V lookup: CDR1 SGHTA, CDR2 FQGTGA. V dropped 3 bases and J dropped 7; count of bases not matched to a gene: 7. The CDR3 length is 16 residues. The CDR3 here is CASSFRLAGGLNEQFF. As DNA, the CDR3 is TGTGCCAGCAGCTTCCGCCTAGCGGGAGGGTTAAATGAGCAGTTCTTC.

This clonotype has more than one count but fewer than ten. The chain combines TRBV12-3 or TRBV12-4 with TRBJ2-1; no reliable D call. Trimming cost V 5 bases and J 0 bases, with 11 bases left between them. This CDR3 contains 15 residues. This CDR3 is CASSKLGSSYNEQFF. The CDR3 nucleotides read TGTGCCAGCAGTAAACTGGGTAGCTCCTACAATGAGCAGTTCTTC.

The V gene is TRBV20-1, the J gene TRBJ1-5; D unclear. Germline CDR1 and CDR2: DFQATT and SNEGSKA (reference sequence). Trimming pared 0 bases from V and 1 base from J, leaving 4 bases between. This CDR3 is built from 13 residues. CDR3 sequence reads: CSARDLSNQPQHF. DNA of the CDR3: TGCAGTGCTAGAGATCTCAGCAATCAGCCCCAGCATTTT.

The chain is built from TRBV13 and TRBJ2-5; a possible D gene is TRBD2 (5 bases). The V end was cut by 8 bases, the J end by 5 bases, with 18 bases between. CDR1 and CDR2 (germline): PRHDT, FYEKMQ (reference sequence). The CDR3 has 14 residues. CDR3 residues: CASRHGEWGETQYF. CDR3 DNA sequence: TGTGCCAGCCGCCATGGGGAGTGGGGTGAGACCCAGTACTTC.

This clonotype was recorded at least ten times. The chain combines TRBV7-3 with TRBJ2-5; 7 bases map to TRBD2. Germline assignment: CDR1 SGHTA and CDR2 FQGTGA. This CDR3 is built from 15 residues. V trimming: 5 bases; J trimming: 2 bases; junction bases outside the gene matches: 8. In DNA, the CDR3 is TGTGCCAGCAGCGCGACCGGGACTACTCAAGAGACCCAGTACTTC. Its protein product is CASSATGTTQETQYF.

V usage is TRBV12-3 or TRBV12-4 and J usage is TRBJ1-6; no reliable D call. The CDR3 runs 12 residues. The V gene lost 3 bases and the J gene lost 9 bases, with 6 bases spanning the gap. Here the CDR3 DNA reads TGTGCCAGCAGTTTGGAGGCTTCACCCCTCCACTTT. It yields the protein CASSLEASPLHF.

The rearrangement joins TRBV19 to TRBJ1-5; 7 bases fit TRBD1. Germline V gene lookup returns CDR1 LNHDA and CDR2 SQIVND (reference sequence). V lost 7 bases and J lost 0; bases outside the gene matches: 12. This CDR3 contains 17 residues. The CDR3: CASNEGRGDYSNQPQHF. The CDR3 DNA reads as TGTGCCAGTAACGAGGGCAGGGGGGATTATAGCAATCAGCCCCAGCATTTT.

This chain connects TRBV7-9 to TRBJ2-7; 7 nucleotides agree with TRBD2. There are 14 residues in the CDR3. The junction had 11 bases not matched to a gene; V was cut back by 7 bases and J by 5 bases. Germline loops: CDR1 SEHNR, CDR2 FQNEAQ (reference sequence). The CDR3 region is CASNGLGSGDEQYF. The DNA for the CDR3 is TGTGCCAGCAACGGACTAGGAAGCGGCGACGAGCAGTACTTC.

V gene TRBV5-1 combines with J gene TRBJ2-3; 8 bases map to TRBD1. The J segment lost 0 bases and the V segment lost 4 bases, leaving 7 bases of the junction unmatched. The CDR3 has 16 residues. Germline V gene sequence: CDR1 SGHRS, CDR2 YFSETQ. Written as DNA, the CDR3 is TGCGCCAGCAGCGTACAGGGGGAACCTAGCACAGATACGCAGTATTTT. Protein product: CASSVQGEPSTDTQYF.

The CDR3 bases are TGTGCCAGCAGCTGGTTCACAGGGCAGCCCCAGCATTTT. It specifies CASSWFTGQPQHF. The chain has TRBV11-2 and TRBJ1-5; D perhaps matches TRBD1 (6 bases). Germline V gene data show CDR1 as SGHAT and CDR2 as FQNNGV. Trimming stripped 4 bases from V and 7 bases from J, with 11 bases between. The CDR3 has 13 amino acids.